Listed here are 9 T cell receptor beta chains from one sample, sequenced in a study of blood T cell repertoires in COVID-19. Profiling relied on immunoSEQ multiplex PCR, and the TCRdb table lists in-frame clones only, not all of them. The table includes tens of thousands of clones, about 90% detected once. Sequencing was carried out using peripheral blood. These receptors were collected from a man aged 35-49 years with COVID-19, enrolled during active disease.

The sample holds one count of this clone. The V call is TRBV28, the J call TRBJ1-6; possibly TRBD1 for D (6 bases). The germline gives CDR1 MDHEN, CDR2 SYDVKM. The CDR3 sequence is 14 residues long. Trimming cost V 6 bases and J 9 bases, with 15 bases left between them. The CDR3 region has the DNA TGTGCCAGCAGACCCACAGGGCTGGGTTCACCCCTCCACTTT. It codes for CASRPTGLGSPLHF.

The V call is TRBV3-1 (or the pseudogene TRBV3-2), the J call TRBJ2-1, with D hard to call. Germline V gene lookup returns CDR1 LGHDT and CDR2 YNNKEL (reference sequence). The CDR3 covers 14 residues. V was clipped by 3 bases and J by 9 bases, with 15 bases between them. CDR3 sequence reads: CASSHTPAQSEQFF. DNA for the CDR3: TGTGCCAGCAGCCACACCCCCGCACAGTCTGAGCAGTTCTTC.

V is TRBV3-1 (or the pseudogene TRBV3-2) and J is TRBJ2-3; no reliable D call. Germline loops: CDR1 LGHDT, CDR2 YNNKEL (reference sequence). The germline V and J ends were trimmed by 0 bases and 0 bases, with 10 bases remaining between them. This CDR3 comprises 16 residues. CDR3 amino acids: CASSQDLRRSTDTQYF. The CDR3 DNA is TGTGCCAGCAGCCAAGATTTGAGGAGAAGCACAGATACGCAGTATTTT.

This CDR3 is CASSYRQATDYEQYF. Written as DNA, the CDR3 is TGTGCCAGCAGTTACCGACAGGCTACTGACTACGAGCAGTACTTC. This chain links TRBV6-5 with TRBJ2-7, with TRBD1 as a possible D gene (6 bases). CDR1 MNHEY and CDR2 SVGAGI come from the germline V gene. The CDR3 is made up of 15 amino acids. The V gene lost 2 bases and the J gene lost 3 bases, with 14 bases spanning the gap.

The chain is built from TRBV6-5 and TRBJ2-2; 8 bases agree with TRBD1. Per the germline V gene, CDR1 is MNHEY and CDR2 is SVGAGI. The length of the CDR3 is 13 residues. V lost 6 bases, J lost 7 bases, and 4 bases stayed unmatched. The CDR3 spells CASRDRVHGELFF. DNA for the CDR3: TGTGCCAGCAGGGACAGGGTCCACGGGGAGCTGTTTTTT.

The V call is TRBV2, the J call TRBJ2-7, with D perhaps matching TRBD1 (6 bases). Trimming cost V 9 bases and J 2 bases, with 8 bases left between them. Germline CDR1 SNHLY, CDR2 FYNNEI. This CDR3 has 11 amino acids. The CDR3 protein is CASRQAYEQYF. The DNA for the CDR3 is TGTGCCAGTAGACAGGCCTACGAGCAGTACTTC.

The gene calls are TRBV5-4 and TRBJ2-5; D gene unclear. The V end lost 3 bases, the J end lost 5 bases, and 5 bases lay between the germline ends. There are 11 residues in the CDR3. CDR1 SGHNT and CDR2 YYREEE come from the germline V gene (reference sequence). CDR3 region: CASSSPETQYF. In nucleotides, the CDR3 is TGTGCCAGCAGCTCCCCTGAGACCCAGTACTTC.

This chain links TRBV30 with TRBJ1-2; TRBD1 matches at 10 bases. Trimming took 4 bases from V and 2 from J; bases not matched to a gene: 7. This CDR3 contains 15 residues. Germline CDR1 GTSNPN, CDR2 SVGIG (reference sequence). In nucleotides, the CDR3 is TGTGCCTGGAACCTGGGACAGGGGTCAAACTATGGCTACACCTTC. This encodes CAWNLGQGSNYGYTF.

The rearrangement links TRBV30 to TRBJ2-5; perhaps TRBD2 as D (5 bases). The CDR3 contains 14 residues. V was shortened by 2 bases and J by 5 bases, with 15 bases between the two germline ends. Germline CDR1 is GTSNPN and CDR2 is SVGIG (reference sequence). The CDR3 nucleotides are TGTGCCTGGAGTTTGGGGAGTCAAGGGGAGACCCAGTACTTC. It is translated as CAWSLGSQGETQYF.